This entry lists 30 T cell receptor beta chains sequenced from one sample in a study of cytomegalovirus exposure and HLA in healthy donors. PCR involved 60 Vbeta and 13 Jbeta primers. The method was immunoSEQ multiplex PCR; TCRdb's version includes in-frame clones alone and lacks a portion of them. The sample has roughly 140,000 clones, 55% to 80% seen once. Sequenced material: PBMCs. Every receptor here comes from a woman aged 60-70 years in good health and CMV-seropositive.

The chain combines TRBV7-3 with TRBJ1-5, with 10 bases that match TRBD1. Trimming took 3 bases from V and 1 from J; bases not matched to a gene: 0. The CDR3 covers 15 residues. CDR1 and CDR2 (germline): SGHTA, FQGTGA. The DNA for the CDR3 is TGTGCCAGCAGCTTGACAGGGGGCAGCAATCAGCCCCAGCATTTT. Amino acid sequence: CASSLTGGSNQPQHF. Variable domain in full (rest from reference TRBV7-3 and TRBJ1-5): GAGVSQTPSNKVTEKGKYVELRCDPISGHTALYWYRQSLGQGPEFLIYFQGTGAADDSGLPNDRFFAVRPEGSVSTLKIQRTERGDSAVYLCASSLTGGSNQPQHFGDGTRLSIL.

The chain carries TRBV7-9 and TRBJ1-6; D perhaps matches TRBD1 (5 bases). The CDR3 loop spans 14 amino acids. Germline V CDR1 and CDR2: SEHNR, FQNEAQ (reference sequence). Trimming removed 1 base at V and 8 bases at J, with 9 bases between. CDR3 sequence: CASSLGGLYSPLHF. In nucleotides, the CDR3 is TGTGCCAGCAGCTTAGGGGGACTCTATTCACCCCTCCACTTT.

This clone has a handful of counts. V usage is TRBV7-8 and J usage is TRBJ2-3; 10 positions agree with TRBD2. V lost 5 bases to trimming and J lost 5 bases; unmatched junction nucleotides: 4. The CDR3 is made up of 14 amino acids. Germline CDR1 reads SGHVS; CDR2 reads FQNEAQ. The CDR3 reads CASSPGLAVDTQYF. CDR3 nucleotides: TGTGCCAGCAGCCCAGGACTAGCGGTAGATACGCAGTATTTT.

The chain links TRBV4-3 to TRBJ2-7; 11 nucleotides agree with TRBD2. Looked up from germline, CDR1 is LGHNA and CDR2 is YSLEER. V was clipped by 1 base and J by 7 bases; unmatched bases: 6. The CDR3 has 15 residues. This chain's CDR3 is CASSQVYASGREQYF. In nucleotides, the CDR3 is TGCGCCAGCAGCCAAGTGTACGCTAGCGGGAGGGAGCAGTACTTC.

This clone was found a few times. The chain links TRBV5-1 to TRBJ2-1, with a tentative D call TRBD2 (5 bases). This CDR3 contains 13 residues. Trimming took off 0 bases at V and 7 bases at J, with 8 bases between the two ends. Per germline, CDR1 SGHRS and CDR2 YFSETQ. This chain's CDR3 is CASSLGGFNEQFF. The CDR3 DNA reads as TGCGCCAGCAGCTTGGGAGGGTTTAATGAGCAGTTCTTC.

This clone was seen more than once but under ten times. The chain joins TRBV11-2 to TRBJ2-7; D is unresolved. V was cut by 5 bases and J by 4 bases, with 21 bases left in between. CDR1 is SGHAT, CDR2 FQNNGV, per germline. The CDR3 runs to 16 residues. CDR3 in DNA: TGTGCCAGCAGCCAATCAGAGGCCTTAGATTTATACGAGCAGTACTTC. It codes for CASSQSEALDLYEQYF.

The V call is TRBV4-1, the J call TRBJ2-7; TRBD2 might be the D (6 bases). Germline V lookup: CDR1 MGHRA, CDR2 YSYEKL. V was clipped by 5 bases and J by 1 base, with 18 bases between them. The CDR3 extends over 16 amino acids. The CDR3 DNA follows: TGCGCCAGCAGCAATAAGGAGGGCATGGGATCCTACGAGCAGTACTTC. Residues: CASSNKEGMGSYEQYF.

This clone was observed a handful of times. J is TRBJ1-5 and V is TRBV30, with 7 bases matching TRBD1. V lost 2 bases, J lost 3 bases, and 7 bases stayed unmatched. The length of the CDR3 is 15 residues. From germline, CDR1 is GTSNPN and CDR2 SVGIG (reference sequence). The CDR3 here is CAWSRPDRDNQPQHF. CDR3 sequence (DNA): TGTGCCTGGAGTCGGCCCGACAGGGACAATCAGCCCCAGCATTTT.

The chain links TRBV15 to TRBJ2-1; 7 bases fit TRBD2. Trimming removed 11 bases from V and 7 bases from J; junction bases left unmatched: 11. The CDR3 is 13 amino acids. Germline CDR1 is LNHNV and CDR2 is YYDKDF (reference sequence). The CDR3 here is CAVGEGHRNEQFF. The CDR3 nucleotides are TGTGCCGTCGGGGAGGGCCACAGGAATGAGCAGTTCTTC.

Details on this clone: One junction end disagrees with the germline gene, perhaps due to a read error. The rearrangement joins TRBV4-1 to TRBJ2-5; D not resolved. The better agreement between TRBJ2-7 and the DNA end casts doubt on the J call. Per the germline V gene, CDR1 is MGHRA and CDR2 is YSYEKL. The CDR3 contains 15 residues. This CDR3 is CASSHTVRSSYEQYF. CDR3 nucleotides: TGCGCCAGTAGCCATACTGTGCGGAGCTCCTACGAGCAGTACTTC.

The V and J genes are TRBV30 and TRBJ2-6, with TRBD1 matching over 7 bases. Trimming took 1 base from V and 4 from J; bases not matched to a gene: 4. The CDR3 length is 15 residues. Germline CDR1 reads GTSNPN; CDR2 reads SVGIG (reference sequence). DNA of the CDR3: TGTGCCTGGAGTGAGGGACAGTCCGGGGCCAACGTCCTGACTTTC. It encodes CAWSEGQSGANVLTF. Drawing the rest from reference TRBV30 and TRBJ2-6, the complete variable domain is SQTIHQWPATLVQPVGSPLSLECTVEGTSNPNLYWYRQAAGRGLQLLFYSVGIGQISSEVPQNLSASRPQDRQFILSSKKLLLSDSGFYLCAWSEGQSGANVLTFGAGSRLTVL.

CDR3: CASSSGTGLEKLFF. In nucleotides, the CDR3 is TGTGCCAGCAGCTCCGGGACAGGGTTAGAGAAACTGTTTTTT. The J gene is TRBJ1-4, the V gene TRBV7-7; 9 bases fit TRBD1. This CDR3 has 14 amino acids. The germline gives CDR1 SSHAT, CDR2 FNYEAQ (reference sequence). J gave up 11 bases and V 4 bases, and 8 bases lay outside the gene matches.

The chain uses TRBV28 and TRBJ1-5; a weak D match, TRBD1 (6 bases). The CDR3 contains 18 residues. The germline V and J ends were trimmed by 5 bases and 9 bases, with 29 bases remaining between them. CDR1 is MDHEN and CDR2 is SYDVKM in the germline V gene. The CDR3 spells CASSPPGGVGGGWSPQHF. The CDR3 DNA reads TGTGCCAGCAGTCCCCCCGGCGGCGTTGGGGGGGGCTGGTCGCCCCAGCATTTT.

V and J are TRBV6-5 and TRBJ2-7; D may be TRBD1 (5 bases). The length of the CDR3 is 14 residues. The germline V gene has CDR1 MNHEY and CDR2 SVGAGI. The V end lost 6 bases, the J end lost 4 bases, and 16 bases lay between the germline ends. Here the CDR3 DNA reads TGTGCCAGCAGGCCCTCAGGGCAGCTATACGAGCAGTACTTC. As protein: CASRPSGQLYEQYF.

This clone showed up just a few times. CDR3 sequence reads: CASSSPLLDEQYF. CDR3 bases: TGTGCCAGCAGTTCTCCCCTACTCGACGAGCAGTACTTC. The chain uses TRBV6-6 and TRBJ2-7; D unresolved. The V gene's germline CDR1 is MNHNY and CDR2 SVGAGI (reference sequence). V was trimmed by 4 bases and J by 5 bases, leaving 12 bases between them. The CDR3 has 13 amino acids.

The CDR3 is CASRPRGGSSYNEQFF. The CDR3 DNA follows: TGTGCCAGCAGGCCCCGCGGGGGGTCCTCCTACAATGAGCAGTTCTTC. This chain uses TRBV6-6 with TRBJ2-1; 8 bases agree with TRBD2. This CDR3 region has 16 residues. The V gene's germline CDR1 is MNHNY and CDR2 SVGAGI (reference sequence). Losses at the gene ends were 6 bases for V and 0 bases for J; bases not matched to a gene: 7.

This clone was found a few times. The CDR3 region has the DNA TGTGCCAGCAGTTACGCGGGACAGAAGAACACTGAAGCTTTCTTT. This encodes CASSYAGQKNTEAFF. The chain links TRBV6-5 to TRBJ1-1; 7 positions match TRBD1. Trimming cost V 2 bases and J 1 base; bases outside gene matches: 4. The length of the CDR3 is 15 residues. Germline values: CDR1 MNHEY, CDR2 SVGAGI.

V is TRBV5-8 and J is TRBJ1-4; D is undetermined. V lost 3 bases and J 5 bases, leaving 14 bases between the germline ends. This CDR3 has 15 amino acids. Germline CDR1 reads SGHTS; CDR2 reads YDEGEE. The CDR3 sequence is CASSSGVLENEKLFF. As DNA, the CDR3 is TGTGCCAGCAGCTCCGGAGTCCTAGAAAATGAAAAACTGTTTTTT.

The J gene is TRBJ2-7, the V gene TRBV5-1; 7 nucleotides agree with TRBD1. Trimming cost V 0 bases and J 0 bases; bases outside gene matches: 6. The CDR3 consists of 16 residues. Germline CDR1 reads SGHRS; CDR2 reads YFSETQ. This chain's CDR3 is CASSLAQGLHSYEQYF. In DNA, the CDR3 is TGCGCCAGCAGCTTGGCACAGGGGCTCCACTCCTACGAGCAGTACTTC.

The chain combines TRBV19 with TRBJ1-2; 9 nucleotides agree with TRBD1. With 6 bases clipped from V and 6 bases from J, the junction kept 8 bases outside the gene matches. The germline CDR1 and CDR2 sequences are LNHDA and SQIVND (reference sequence). CDR3 length: 14 residues. In DNA, the CDR3 is TGTGCCAGTAGCCCAACAGGGGGCAACAATGGCTACACCTTC. Protein sequence: CASSPTGGNNGYTF.

The chain combines TRBV19 with TRBJ1-4; TRBD1 matches at 9 bases. The V and J ends lost 5 bases and 8 bases, in that order; junction bases with no gene match: 12. Germline CDR1 reads LNHDA; CDR2 reads SQIVND (reference sequence). The CDR3 is 16 residues long. The CDR3 bases are TGTGCCAGTAGTCTATACAGGGGGCGCGTGGAGGAAAAACTGTTTTTT. Its translation: CASSLYRGRVEEKLFF.

This chain uses TRBV7-2 with TRBJ2-7; 9 nucleotides line up with TRBD1. The CDR3 runs 15 residues. J lost 5 bases, V lost 5 bases, and 10 bases had no gene match. The germline gives CDR1 SGHTA, CDR2 FQGNSA. CDR3 nucleotides: TGTGCCAGCAGCGCACCGGGACAGGGAAGAAACGAGCAGTACTTC. Translation gives CASSAPGQGRNEQYF.

The V and J genes are TRBV7-2 and TRBJ2-5; D may be TRBD1 (6 bases). CDR1 is SGHTA and CDR2 is FQGNSA in the germline V gene. The CDR3 covers 13 residues. The ends were cut back, 8 bases at V and 5 bases at J, with 15 bases in the middle. CDR3 amino acids: CASLRGFGETQYF. The CDR3 region has the DNA TGTGCCAGCCTCAGGGGCTTTGGGGAGACCCAGTACTTC.

The chain combines TRBV5-1 with TRBJ2-3, with 9 nucleotides matching TRBD2. CDR1 is SGHRS and CDR2 is YFSETQ in the germline V gene. This CDR3 region has 15 residues. Losses at the gene ends were 0 bases for V and 8 bases for J; bases not matched to a gene: 7. DNA of the CDR3: TGCGCCAGCAGCTTGGGACTAGCGGCGGACGGTACGCAGTATTTT. Amino acids: CASSLGLAADGTQYF.

The chain recombines TRBV6-5 with TRBJ1-1; 7 positions agree with TRBD1. The CDR3 is made up of 12 amino acids. The J segment lost 2 bases and the V segment lost 8 bases, leaving 2 bases of the junction unmatched. Looked up from germline, CDR1 is MNHEY and CDR2 is SVGAGI. The CDR3 nucleotides are TGTGCCAGCCGACAGGGAAACACTGAAGCTTTCTTT. This codes for CASRQGNTEAFF.

V and J are TRBV5-6 and TRBJ2-5; 7 bases align to TRBD2. The closer fit of TRBJ2-7 to the DNA end suggests the J call may be wrong. This CDR3 spans 16 amino acids. In germline, CDR1 is SGHDT, CDR2 YYEEEE. The CDR3 nucleotides are TGTGCCAGCAGCCCTCGACTAGCTAATGGGGGCTACGAGCAGTACTTC. Translation: CASSPRLANGGYEQYF.

A few counts support this clone. The gene calls are TRBV7-2 and TRBJ1-3; D is unresolved. This CDR3 region has 14 residues. Between the trimmed V and J ends, which lost 8 bases and 0 bases, there was a span of 11 bases. The germline CDR1 and CDR2 sequences are SGHTA and FQGNSA. This CDR3 is CASLPRFSGNTIYF. DNA of the CDR3: TGTGCCAGCCTCCCCCGGTTCTCTGGAAACACCATATATTTT.

This sequence joins TRBV21-1 and TRBJ1-5. TRBV21-1 is annotated as a pseudogene. The length of the CDR3 is 14 residues. This CDR3 is CASAAGPRWQPQHF. Written as DNA, the CDR3 is TGTGCCAGCGCAGCGGGGCCCCGGTGGCAGCCCCAGCATTTT.

In the case of this clone: Within the sample, other DNA sequences also encode this same CDR3. The chain combines TRBV5-1 with TRBJ2-7; 8 bases map to TRBD1. In germline, CDR1 is SGHRS, CDR2 YFSETQ. The CDR3 length is 14 residues. The V segment lost 0 bases and the J segment 4 bases; nucleotides outside the gene matches: 3. CDR3 DNA sequence: TGCGCCAGCAGCTTGGGAGGACAGGGTTACGAGCAGTACTTC. As protein: CASSLGGQGYEQYF.

V usage is TRBV28 and J usage is TRBJ2-2; 7 bases are a match to TRBD1. The CDR3 sequence is 15 residues long. The germline CDR1 and CDR2 sequences are MDHEN and SYDVKM. V dropped 6 bases and J dropped 2; count of bases not matched to a gene: 6. In nucleotides, the CDR3 is TGTGCCAGCAGATCGGGACAGCTTAACACCGGGGAGCTGTTTTTT. It codes for CASRSGQLNTGELFF. Based on the CDR3 plus reference TRBV28 and TRBJ2-2, the full variable domain is DVKVTQSSRYLVKRTGEKVFLECVQDMDHENMFWYRQDPGLGLRLIYFSYDVKMKEKGDIPEGYSVSREKKERFSLILESASTNQTSMYLCASRSGQLNTGELFFGEGSRLTVL.